This T cell receptor (beta chain) comes out of a study of response to subunit inactivated influenza vaccine listed by TCRdb under 2018. General notes on the study: The study used deep quantitative T cell receptor repertoire profiling to track responses to a trivalent subunit inactivated influenza vaccine.

The method was RT-PCR. Sequencing took place on an Illumina HiSeq 2500. TCRdb applied fastp at Q25 and MiXCR to the public reads, then kept only in-frame beta chains. All rows with the same CDR3 protein become a single entry with the most common DNA and genes. Here the sample has about 780,000 distinct CDR3 sequences; less than 20% occur a single time. The ten top clones hold approximately 10% of the sample. Paper-wide results and their limitations: It was suggested by the authors that each seasonal influenza vaccination may recruit only a limited number of new T cells.

Concerning this clonotype: Its specific antigen is unknown. Base qualities were left out, and no much larger clone turns up one base away.

This TCR derives from a middle-aged man who received an inactivated influenza vaccine. Donor details come from another sample of the same person, matched by shared clones. Sequenced here: PBMCs from blood, sampled around 5 days after vaccination.

The nucleotides are TGTGCCAGCAGTTTCCGGACGTCCAACACTGAAGCTTTCTTT. The resulting protein is CASSFRTSNTEAFF. The rearranged chain carries TRBV12-3 or TRBV12-4 and TRBJ1-1, with no confident D gene call. V sheds 3 bases and J sheds 2 bases, leaving 10 bases between their ends. The CDR3 goes from the cysteine to the phenylalanine over 14 residues. The DNA shown is the 42-base CDR3, in frame from base 1.